Listed below are T cell receptor beta chains from one sample, sequenced in a study of glioma-infiltrating T cells. One entry per CDR3 protein, called by TCRdb with MiXCR from the multiplex PCR reads. This sample has roughly 42,000 distinct CDR3 sequences, with more than 20% found just once. What was sequenced was glioma tissue, nonneoplastic brain tissue, or PBMCs (not recorded which). Source of these receptors: a human donor with low-grade glioma or glioblastoma, undergoing nonglioma brain surgery, or in good health (not recorded which). CDR3s include the opening cysteine and the closing phenylalanine or tryptophan. The D gene is left open where the match is weak. Size values are once, few and many counts, or a class for expanded clones, and some rows have none.

V gene: TRBV6-2/TRBV6-3; J gene: TRBJ1-5; D gene: .; clone size: once; CDR3 protein: CATCNLGMISQPQHF; CDR3 DNA: TGTGCCACCTGCAATTTAGGGATGATCAGTCAGCCCCAGCATTTT
V gene: TRBV19; J gene: TRBJ2-6; D gene: .; clone size: many; CDR3 protein: CASSPYSGANVLTF; CDR3 DNA: TGTGCCAGTAGTCCCTATTCTGGGGCCAACGTCCTGACTTTC
V gene: TRBV4-1; J gene: TRBJ2-7; D gene: .; clone size: many; CDR3 protein: CASSQGRVEQYF; CDR3 DNA: TGCGCCAGCAGCCAAGGGAGGGTCGAGCAGTACTTC
V gene: TRBV2; J gene: TRBJ2-3; D gene: .; clone size: many; CDR3 protein: CASSERRSTDTQYF; CDR3 DNA: TGTGCCAGCAGTGAACGGAGGAGCACAGATACGCAGTATTTT
V gene: TRBV7-9; J gene: TRBJ2-3; D gene: .; clone size: .; CDR3 protein: CASSPIGVTDTQYF; CDR3 DNA: TGTGCCAGCAGCCCCATAGGGGTCACAGATACGCAGTATTTT
V gene: TRBV29-1; J gene: TRBJ2-1; D gene: .; clone size: .; CDR3 protein: CSVAKGVSYNEQFF; CDR3 DNA: TGCAGCGTTGCCAAGGGCGTCTCCTACAATGAGCAGTTCTTC
V gene: TRBV6-1; J gene: TRBJ2-6; D gene: TRBD1; clone size: .; CDR3 protein: CARSLYPPGQGTSGATVLTF; CDR3 DNA: TGTGCCCGCAGTCTTTACCCCCCGGGACAGGGAACCTCTGGGGCCACCGTCCTGACTTTC
V gene: TRBV12-3/TRBV12-4; J gene: TRBJ2-3; D gene: .; clone size: many; CDR3 protein: CASSLGTLLSDTQYF; CDR3 DNA: TGTGCCAGCAGTTTAGGGACTCTCCTGTCAGATACGCAGTATTTT
V gene: TRBV20-1; J gene: TRBJ1-1; D gene: .; clone size: many; CDR3 protein: CSARGGKTEAFF; CDR3 DNA: TGCAGTGCTAGGGGAGGGAAGACTGAAGCTTTCTTT
V gene: TRBV12-3/TRBV12-4; J gene: TRBJ1-2; D gene: TRBD1; clone size: many; CDR3 protein: CASRVGQGHGYTF; CDR3 DNA: TGTGCCAGCAGGGTGGGACAGGGGCATGGCTACACCTTC
V gene: TRBV5-6; J gene: TRBJ1-1; D gene: .; clone size: .; CDR3 protein: CASSQRQSPLSTEAFF; CDR3 DNA: TGTGCCAGCAGCCAGCGACAGAGCCCTCTTAGCACTGAAGCTTTCTTT
V gene: TRBV7-2; J gene: TRBJ1-6; D gene: TRBD1; clone size: many; CDR3 protein: CASSLTTGVGNNSPLHF; CDR3 DNA: TGTGCCAGCAGCTTAACGACAGGGGTGGGAAATAATTCACCCCTCCACTTT
V gene: TRBV7-3; J gene: TRBJ2-1; D gene: .; clone size: many; CDR3 protein: CASSLQAARLYNEQFF; CDR3 DNA: TGTGCCAGCAGCTTACAAGCGGCCCGCCTCTACAATGAGCAGTTCTTC
V gene: TRBV2; J gene: TRBJ2-7; D gene: TRBD1; clone size: many; CDR3 protein: CASRVPGQGLYEQYF; CDR3 DNA: TGTGCCAGCAGAGTCCCGGGACAGGGATTATACGAGCAGTACTTC
V gene: TRBV7-2; J gene: TRBJ2-1; D gene: TRBD2; clone size: many; CDR3 protein: CASSLMIGLAGGFYNEQFF; CDR3 DNA: TGTGCCAGCAGCTTAATGATAGGACTAGCGGGAGGGTTCTACAATGAGCAGTTCTTC
V gene: TRBV9; J gene: TRBJ2-1; D gene: TRBD1; clone size: .; CDR3 protein: CASSPGTGGFRNEQFF; CDR3 DNA: TGTGCCAGCAGCCCTGGGACAGGGGGCTTTCGCAATGAGCAGTTCTTC
V gene: TRBV5-1; J gene: TRBJ2-1; D gene: TRBD2; clone size: many; CDR3 protein: CASTLAGQSYNEQFF; CDR3 DNA: TGCGCCAGCACATTAGCGGGACAATCCTACAATGAGCAGTTCTTC
V gene: TRBV20-1; J gene: TRBJ2-1; D gene: TRBD1; clone size: many; CDR3 protein: CSARYGTASYNEQFF; CDR3 DNA: TGCAGTGCTAGATACGGGACAGCCTCCTACAATGAGCAGTTCTTC
V gene: TRBV11-2; J gene: TRBJ2-3; D gene: .; clone size: few; CDR3 protein: CASSLGLGREDTQYF; CDR3 DNA: TGTGCCAGCAGCTTAGGTTTGGGTAGAGAAGATACGCAGTATTTT
V gene: TRBV10-3; J gene: TRBJ2-7; D gene: .; clone size: many; CDR3 protein: CAISPEGTSEQYF; CDR3 DNA: TGTGCCATCAGTCCGGAGGGGACTTCCGAGCAGTACTTC
V gene: TRBV14; J gene: TRBJ1-2; D gene: TRBD1; clone size: many; CDR3 protein: CASSPGQGDYGYTF; CDR3 DNA: TGTGCCAGCAGCCCGGGACAGGGGGACTATGGCTACACCTTC
V gene: TRBV3-1; J gene: TRBJ2-1; D gene: .; clone size: many; CDR3 protein: CASSRGTFEDEQFF; CDR3 DNA: TGTGCCAGCAGCCGAGGGACATTTGAGGATGAGCAGTTCTTC
V gene: TRBV2; J gene: TRBJ2-7; D gene: .; clone size: .; CDR3 protein: CASRRHSYGQYF; CDR3 DNA: TGTGCCAGCAGGCGGCATTCCTACGGGCAGTACTTC
V gene: TRBV7-6; J gene: TRBJ2-7; D gene: TRBD1; clone size: many; CDR3 protein: CASSLTPGQSYYEQYF; CDR3 DNA: TGTGCCAGCAGCTTAACCCCGGGACAGAGTTACTACGAGCAGTACTTC
V gene: TRBV19; J gene: TRBJ2-1; D gene: .; clone size: many; CDR3 protein: CASSMVPGRPNVNEQFF; CDR3 DNA: TGTGCCAGTAGTATGGTCCCCGGGAGACCCAACGTCAATGAGCAGTTCTTC
V gene: TRBV27; J gene: TRBJ2-5; D gene: .; clone size: .; CDR3 protein: CASSSGQRMGGGQEETQYF; CDR3 DNA: TGTGCCAGCAGCTCGGGACAGAGGATGGGCGGGGGGCAAGAAGAGACCCAGTACTTC
V gene: TRBV4-1; J gene: TRBJ1-1; D gene: .; clone size: many; CDR3 protein: CASSQEPGSVMNTEAFF; CDR3 DNA: TGCGCCAGCAGCCAAGAACCGGGATCTGTCATGAACACTGAAGCTTTCTTT
V gene: TRBV28; J gene: TRBJ1-5; D gene: .; clone size: many; CDR3 protein: CASSLSHQPQHF; CDR3 DNA: TGTGCCAGCAGTTTATCACATCAGCCCCAGCATTTT
V gene: TRBV29-1; J gene: TRBJ2-3; D gene: TRBD2; clone size: .; CDR3 protein: CSVEGSGGSTDTQYF; CDR3 DNA: TGCAGCGTTGAAGGTAGCGGGGGGAGCACAGATACGCAGTATTTT
V gene: TRBV11-3; J gene: TRBJ1-1; D gene: .; clone size: many; CDR3 protein: CASGLDRYTEAFF; CDR3 DNA: TGTGCCAGCGGCCTTGACAGATACACTGAAGCTTTCTTT
V gene: TRBV28; J gene: TRBJ1-5; D gene: TRBD1; clone size: many; CDR3 protein: CASTYRGLGQPQHF; CDR3 DNA: TGTGCCAGCACCTACAGGGGATTAGGTCAGCCCCAGCATTTT
V gene: TRBV20-1; J gene: TRBJ2-1; D gene: TRBD2; clone size: many; CDR3 protein: CSARTSGGAGNEQFF; CDR3 DNA: TGCAGTGCCAGGACTAGCGGGGGGGCGGGGAATGAGCAGTTCTTC
V gene: TRBV29-1; J gene: TRBJ2-1; D gene: .; clone size: .; CDR3 protein: CSVPNSISHNEQFF; CDR3 DNA: TGCAGCGTTCCTAACAGTATTAGCCACAATGAGCAGTTCTTC
V gene: TRBV28; J gene: TRBJ2-5; D gene: .; clone size: .; CDR3 protein: CASSLLYQWTEVQETQYF; CDR3 DNA: TGTGCCAGCAGTTTACTGTACCAGTGGACAGAAGTCCAAGAGACCCAGTACTTC
V gene: TRBV5-1; J gene: TRBJ2-7; D gene: TRBD1; clone size: .; CDR3 protein: CASSLLPGQGVSYEQYF; CDR3 DNA: TGCGCCAGCAGCTTGTTGCCGGGACAGGGGGTATCGTACGAGCAGTACTTC
V gene: TRBV12-3/TRBV12-4; J gene: TRBJ2-7; D gene: .; clone size: .; CDR3 protein: CASSFARGDEQYF; CDR3 DNA: TGTGCCAGCAGTTTTGCTCGAGGAGATGAGCAGTACTTC
V gene: TRBV27; J gene: TRBJ2-5; D gene: TRBD1; clone size: many; CDR3 protein: CASSPQTGGLETQYF; CDR3 DNA: TGTGCCAGCAGCCCACAGACAGGGGGCCTAGAGACCCAGTACTTC
V gene: TRBV5-1; J gene: TRBJ1-6; D gene: .; clone size: .; CDR3 protein: CASSLISAYNSPLHF; CDR3 DNA: TGCGCCAGCAGCTTGATCTCTGCCTATAATTCACCCCTCCACTTT
V gene: TRBV4-2; J gene: TRBJ1-1; D gene: TRBD1; clone size: many; CDR3 protein: CASSQDDGGQGVEAFF; CDR3 DNA: TGTGCCAGCAGCCAAGATGATGGGGGACAGGGTGTCGAAGCTTTCTTT